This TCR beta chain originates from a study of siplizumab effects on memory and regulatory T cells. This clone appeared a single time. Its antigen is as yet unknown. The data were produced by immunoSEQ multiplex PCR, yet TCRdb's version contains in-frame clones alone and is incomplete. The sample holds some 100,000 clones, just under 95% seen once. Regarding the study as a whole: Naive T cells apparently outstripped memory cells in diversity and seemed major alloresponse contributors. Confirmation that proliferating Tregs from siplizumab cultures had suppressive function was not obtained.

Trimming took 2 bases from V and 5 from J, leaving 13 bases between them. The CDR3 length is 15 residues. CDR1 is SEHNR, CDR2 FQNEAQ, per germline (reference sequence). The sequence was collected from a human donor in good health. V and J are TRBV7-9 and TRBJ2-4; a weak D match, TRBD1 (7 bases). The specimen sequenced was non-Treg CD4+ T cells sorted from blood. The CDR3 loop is CASSLRRDSENIQYF. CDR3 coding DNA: TGTGCCAGCAGCTTAAGGAGGGACAGTGAAAACATTCAGTACTTC.